Described below is a single T cell receptor beta chain sequence and its context. The antigen remains undetermined. This record belongs to a study of identical twins. Study conclusions and caveats: Modelling approaches yielded underestimates of out-of-frame TCR alpha sharing between monozygotic twins.

The cDNA had a unique molecular identifier and a template-switch universal primer site. TCRdb reprocessed the 5' RACE reads with MiXCR, giving one entry per CDR3 protein. This table has about 690,000 distinct CDR3 sequences, approximately 6.1% appearing once. The germline V and J ends were trimmed by 5 bases and 7 bases, with 20 bases remaining between them. Germline values: CDR1 SGHTA, CDR2 FQGNSA. The CDR3 extends over 16 amino acids. Input material: naive T cells sorted from blood. This sequence originates from a man between 18 and 29 years old in good health. The chain recombines TRBV7-2 with TRBJ2-2; tentatively, D is TRBD1 (5 bases). The CDR3 protein is CASSPSGIGWGGELFF. CDR3 sequence (DNA): TGTGCCAGCAGCCCCTCAGGGATTGGATGGGGCGGGGAGCTGTTTTTT. The variable domain in full, with the rest retrieved from reference TRBV7-2 and TRBJ2-2, is GAGVSQSPSNKVTEKGKDVELRCDPISGHTALYWYRQSLGQGLEFLIYFQGNSAPDKSGLPSDRFSAERTGGSVSTLTIQRTQQEDSAVYLCASSPSGIGWGGELFFGEGSRLTVL.